The next 22 T cell receptor beta chains were all read from a single sample in a study of T-cell reconstitution after alpha-beta-depleted transplantation in children. Unique molecular identifiers were built into the TCRbeta library. MiXCR, run by TCRdb on the PCR reads, gives a single entry per CDR3 protein. The table has under 70,000 distinct CDR3 sequences, approximately 10% seen once; the top ten hold 13%. Source: PBMCs, taken before TCRalphabeta/CD19-depleted stem cell transplant. The receptors here all came from a boy between 5 and 17 years old with acute myeloid leukemia, due to receive a stem cell transplant.

Points on this clonotype: Since a much larger clone is just one base distant, this may be a read error. J is TRBJ2-1 and V is TRBV11-2; 8 nucleotides line up with TRBD1. Germline-derived CDR1 and CDR2 are SGHAT and FQNNGV. The CDR3 spans 16 residues. The CDR3 DNA is TGTGCCAGCAGCTTAGGGACAGGGTGGTTCAACAATCAGCAGTTCTTC. Translating it yields CASSLGTGWFNNQQFF.

This clonotype showed up just a few times. V and J are TRBV7-2 and TRBJ2-7, with 12 positions matching TRBD2. The CDR3 is 17 residues long. CDR1 SGHTA and CDR2 FQGNSA come from the germline V gene. The ends lost 0 bases at V and 1 base at J; junction bases unmatched: 4. The CDR3 spells CASSLARGLAGSYEQYF. The CDR3 nucleotides are TGTGCCAGCAGCTTAGCCAGGGGACTAGCGGGTTCCTACGAGCAGTACTTC.

In this sample, this clonotype turned up many times. This chain uses TRBV5-6 with TRBJ2-1, with no clear D. This CDR3 region has 10 residues. Germline V lookup: CDR1 SGHDT, CDR2 YYEEEE. Between the trimmed V and J ends, which lost 0 bases and 9 bases, there was a span of 1 base. The CDR3 spells CASSLGEQFF. DNA for the CDR3: TGTGCCAGCAGCTTGGGTGAGCAGTTCTTC.

In this sample, this clonotype turned up a few times. V gene TRBV30 combines with J gene TRBJ1-1; D perhaps matches TRBD1 (6 bases). The CDR3 spans 14 residues. CDR1 and CDR2 (germline): GTSNPN, SVGIG (reference sequence). Trimming removed 5 bases at V and 0 bases at J, with 13 bases between. This CDR3 is CAWGAGTLNTEAFF. The CDR3 coding sequence is TGTGCCTGGGGTGCCGGGACATTGAACACTGAAGCTTTCTTT.

This clonotype came up many times. This sequence joins TRBV29-1 and TRBJ2-7; D unclear. This CDR3 region has 13 residues. Trimming removed 5 bases at V and 0 bases at J, with 11 bases between. The germline gives CDR1 SQVTM, CDR2 ANQGSEA. CDR3: CSVREVVSYEQYF. CDR3 nucleotides: TGCAGCGTTCGAGAGGTGGTCTCCTACGAGCAGTACTTC.

This clonotype came up many times. This sequence joins TRBV25-1 and TRBJ2-2; D is uncertain. CDR3 length: 15 residues. The germline V and J ends were trimmed by 3 bases and 5 bases, with 13 bases remaining between them. CDR1 MGHDK and CDR2 SYGVNS come from the germline V gene. CDR3 sequence (DNA): TGTGCCAGCAGTGACCGGGCCAGCGTTACCGGGGAGCTGTTTTTT. Translation gives CASSDRASVTGELFF.

The table lists this clonotype with many counts. The chain links TRBV5-1 to TRBJ2-5, with TRBD1 matching over 7 bases. The ends lost 0 bases at V and 5 bases at J; junction bases unmatched: 4. This CDR3 contains 14 residues. The germline V gene encodes CDR1 SGHRS and CDR2 YFSETQ. This CDR3 is CASSLGGQKETQYF. CDR3 DNA: TGCGCCAGCAGCTTGGGGGGACAGAAGGAGACCCAGTACTTC.

The chain couples TRBV18 to TRBJ1-1; D gene ambiguous. This CDR3 region has 13 residues. Trimming took off 1 base at V and 1 base at J, with 4 bases between the two ends. CDR1 KGHSH and CDR2 LQKENI come from the germline V gene. CDR3 sequence: CASSPLRNTEAFF. In nucleotides, the CDR3 is TGTGCCAGCTCACCACTCAGGAACACTGAAGCTTTCTTT. Full variable domain (missing parts from reference TRBV18 and TRBJ1-1): NAGVMQNPRHLVRRRGQEARLRCSPMKGHSHVYWYRQLPEEGLKFMVYLQKENIIDESGMPKERFSAEFPKEGPSILRIQQVVRGDSAAYFCASSPLRNTEAFFGQGTRLTVV.

This clonotype has a handful of counts. The chain uses TRBV12-3 or TRBV12-4 and TRBJ2-1, with 12 bases lining up with TRBD2. The CDR3 runs to 14 residues. The trim removed 7 bases at V and 9 bases at J, leaving 7 bases unmatched. The chain's CDR3 is CASTRLAGVAEQFF. The CDR3, as DNA: TGTGCCAGCACTAGACTAGCGGGAGTTGCTGAGCAGTTCTTC.

For this clonotype: Given a much more abundant clone one base away, this may be a read error. The CDR3 sequence: CASRAAVVTGELFF. CDR3 sequence (DNA): TGTGCCAGCAGGGCAGCCGTGGTAACCGGGGAGCTGTTTTTT. V is TRBV12-3 or TRBV12-4 and J is TRBJ2-2; D is undetermined. The CDR3 contains 14 residues. V was trimmed by 6 bases and J by 5 bases, leaving 13 bases between them.

Ten or more counts support this clonotype. CDR3 coding DNA: TGCAGCGTTGACCCCCCGAGGACTAACACCATATATTTT. Translation gives CSVDPPRTNTIYF. This chain joins TRBV29-1 and TRBJ1-3, with D unclear. Between the trimmed V and J ends, which lost 3 bases and 7 bases, there was a span of 13 bases. CDR1 and CDR2 (germline): SQVTM, ANQGSEA. The CDR3 is made up of 13 amino acids.

In its sample, this clonotype was seen a few times. The CDR3 sequence: CASSRGRNQPQHF. The DNA of the CDR3 is TGTGCCAGCAGTCGGGGCCGCAATCAGCCCCAGCATTTT. The chain has TRBV12-3 or TRBV12-4 and TRBJ1-5; D might be TRBD1 (5 bases). The CDR3 consists of 13 residues. Trimming left V 5 bases short and J 2 bases short, with 7 bases between.

This clonotype was seen many times. The chain joins TRBV2 to TRBJ2-6, with D possibly TRBD1 on 5 matching bases. Germline-derived CDR1 and CDR2 are SNHLY and FYNNEI. V shed 3 bases and J shed 2 bases, with 8 bases lying between them. The CDR3 totals 15 residues. Written as DNA, the CDR3 is TGTGCCAGCAGTGAGGGCAGGGCTGGGGCCAACGTCCTGACTTTC. It translates to CASSEGRAGANVLTF.

This clonotype came up many times. This chain uses TRBV12-3 or TRBV12-4 with TRBJ2-2; D gene unclear. Trimming stripped 10 bases from V and 7 bases from J, with 19 bases between. The CDR3 is 14 amino acids. In DNA, the CDR3 is TGTGCCACCCCTAAGCCAACCCAACGCGGGGAGCTGTTTTTT. Protein product: CATPKPTQRGELFF.

In this sample, this clonotype turned up many times. The chain links TRBV13 to TRBJ2-3; 10 positions agree with TRBD2. There are 13 residues in the CDR3. Losses at the gene ends were 6 bases for V and 6 bases for J; bases not matched to a gene: 3. Germline V gene sequence: CDR1 PRHDT, CDR2 FYEKMQ (reference sequence). The CDR3 DNA reads TGTGCCAGCAGACCTAGCGGGAGTGATACGCAGTATTTT. Its translation is CASRPSGSDTQYF.

This clonotype was observed a few times. The CDR3 region is CASSPHTGPLREQYF. In DNA, the CDR3 is TGTGCCAGCAGCCCTCACACGGGACCGCTCAGGGAGCAGTACTTC. The chain couples TRBV7-2 to TRBJ2-7; perhaps D is TRBD1 or TRBD2 (5 bases each). V was clipped by 5 bases and J by 7 bases, with 21 bases between them. There are 15 residues in the CDR3. The germline V gene encodes CDR1 SGHTA and CDR2 FQGNSA.

This clonotype was counted many times. The CDR3 is CASSQDKQRGSSTDTQYF. CDR3 coding DNA: TGCGCCAGCAGCCAAGATAAGCAGCGGGGATCTTCCACAGATACGCAGTATTTT. This chain links TRBV4-1 with TRBJ2-3; TRBD2 matches at 7 bases. The CDR3 has 18 amino acids. V shed 0 bases and J 2 bases; nucleotides not matched to a gene: 11. The germline gives CDR1 MGHRA, CDR2 YSYEKL.

This clonotype was detected a few times. V is TRBV18 and J is TRBJ2-3, with 11 bases identical to TRBD1. V was pared by 5 bases and J by 1 base, with 8 bases of the junction left unmatched. There are 17 residues in the CDR3. CDR1 is KGHSH and CDR2 is LQKENI in the germline V gene. In DNA, the CDR3 is TGTGCCAGCTCAGGACGGACAGGGGGCGGTGGCACAGATACGCAGTATTTT. Protein sequence: CASSGRTGGGGTDTQYF.

This clonotype was seen repeatedly, ten times or more. The chain carries TRBV28 and TRBJ2-1; possibly TRBD1 for D (5 bases). The germline CDR1 and CDR2 sequences are MDHEN and SYDVKM. V dropped 3 bases and J dropped 1 base, with 13 bases sitting between them. The CDR3 covers 16 residues. The CDR3: CASSFQGPPSYNEQFF. CDR3 coding DNA: TGTGCCAGCAGTTTCCAGGGTCCCCCTTCCTACAATGAGCAGTTCTTC.

This clonotype was picked up many times. The chain is built from TRBV20-1 and TRBJ1-2; 10 positions agree with TRBD1. The germline V gene encodes CDR1 DFQATT and CDR2 SNEGSKA (reference sequence). CDR3 length: 14 amino acids. The V gene end was trimmed by 4 bases and the J gene end by 10 bases; junction bases not matched to a gene: 12. DNA for the CDR3: TGCAGTGCTATTCCTCAACCGACAGGGGGCGCCTACACCTTC. The encoded protein is CSAIPQPTGGAYTF.

This clonotype was counted at least ten times. The CDR3 DNA follows: TGCGCCAGCAGCTGGAGGACAGGGGCCCTCGCAGATACGCAGTATTTT. Translation: CASSWRTGALADTQYF. The chain couples TRBV5-1 to TRBJ2-3; 9 positions agree with TRBD1. The CDR3 runs 16 residues. Germline CDR1 SGHRS, CDR2 YFSETQ. The V and J ends lost 3 bases and 4 bases, in that order; junction bases with no gene match: 9.

V gene TRBV18 combines with J gene TRBJ2-6; D not resolved. V dropped 6 bases and J dropped 0 bases, with 12 bases sitting between them. Germline V lookup: CDR1 KGHSH, CDR2 LQKENI. The CDR3 totals 16 residues. In DNA form, the CDR3 reads TGTGCCAGCTCGGGTCTTTCCCACTCTGGGGCCAACGTCCTGACTTTC. This codes for CASSGLSHSGANVLTF.